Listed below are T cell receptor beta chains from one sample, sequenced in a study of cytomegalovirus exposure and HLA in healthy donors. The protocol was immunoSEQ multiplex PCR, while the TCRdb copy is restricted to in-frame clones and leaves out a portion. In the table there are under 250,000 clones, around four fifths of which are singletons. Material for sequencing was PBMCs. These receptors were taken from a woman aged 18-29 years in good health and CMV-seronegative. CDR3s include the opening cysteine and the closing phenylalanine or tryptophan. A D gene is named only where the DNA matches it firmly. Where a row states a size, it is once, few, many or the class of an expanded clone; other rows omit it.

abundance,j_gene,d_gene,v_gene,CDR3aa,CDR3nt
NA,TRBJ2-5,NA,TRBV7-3,CASSRTGPKETQYF,TGTGCCAGCAGCCGAACGGGGCCCAAAGAGACCCAGTACTTC
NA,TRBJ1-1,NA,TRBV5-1,CASSPGVGEAFF,TGCGCCAGCAGCCCGGGTGTAGGGGAAGCCTTCTTT
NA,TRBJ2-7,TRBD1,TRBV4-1,CASSSDRGSYEQYF,TGCGCCAGCAGCTCTGACAGGGGAAGCTACGAGCAGTACTTC
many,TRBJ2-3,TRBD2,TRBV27,CASSFRTSGSEWDTQYF,TGTGCCAGCAGTTTTCGGACTAGCGGGAGTGAGTGGGATACGCAGTATTTT
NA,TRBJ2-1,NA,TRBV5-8,CASSRGIRAGNEQFF,TGTGCCAGCAGCAGGGGGATCCGGGCGGGGAATGAGCAGTTCTTC
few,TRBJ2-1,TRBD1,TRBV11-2,CASSWVGQGTYNEQFF,TGTGCCAGCAGCTGGGTGGGACAGGGGACGTACAATGAGCAGTTCTTC
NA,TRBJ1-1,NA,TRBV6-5,CASSYAAGTPTEAFF,TGTGCCAGCAGTTACGCCGCCGGCACCCCGACTGAAGCTTTCTTT
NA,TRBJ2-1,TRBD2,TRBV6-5,CASSTGTSAYNEQFF,TGTGCCAGCAGTACCGGGACTAGTGCCTACAATGAGCAGTTCTTC
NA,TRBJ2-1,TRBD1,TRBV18,CASSPDRGRLDNEQFF,TGTGCCAGCTCTCCCGACAGGGGGCGCTTGGACAATGAGCAGTTCTTC
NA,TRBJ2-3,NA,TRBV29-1,CSARGWDSGTDTQYF,TGCAGCGCCCGGGGGTGGGATTCTGGCACAGATACGCAGTATTTT
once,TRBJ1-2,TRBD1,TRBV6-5,CASSYQTGGGYGYTF,TGTGCCAGCAGTTACCAGACAGGGGGCGGCTATGGCTACACCTTC
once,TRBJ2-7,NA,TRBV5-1,CASSLRTFPYEQYF,TGCGCCAGCAGCTTGCGAACCTTTCCCTACGAGCAGTACTTC
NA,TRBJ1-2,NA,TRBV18,CASSPSGDGYTF,TGTGCCAGCTCACCATCAGGGGACGGCTACACCTTC
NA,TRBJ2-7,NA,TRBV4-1,CASSPRTFGEQYF,TGCGCCAGCAGCCCAAGGACTTTTGGCGAGCAGTACTTC
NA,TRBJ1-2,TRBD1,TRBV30,CAWTQGASYGYTF,TGTGCCTGGACCCAGGGGGCTAGCTATGGCTACACCTTC
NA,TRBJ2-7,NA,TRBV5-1,CASSLGHEQYF,TGCGCCAGCAGCTTAGGGCACGAGCAGTACTTC
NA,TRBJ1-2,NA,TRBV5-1,CASSPGGGVYSYGYTF,TGCGCCAGCAGCCCTGGGGGTGGGGTATACTCCTATGGCTACACCTTC
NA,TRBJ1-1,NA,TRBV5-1,CATADSLNTEAFF,TGCGCCACCGCGGACAGCTTGAACACTGAAGCTTTCTTT
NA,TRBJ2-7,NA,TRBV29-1,CSVESQSSYEQYF,TGCAGCGTTGAGTCCCAGAGCTCCTACGAGCAGTACTTC
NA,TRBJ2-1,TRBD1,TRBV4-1,CASSQGRGQGFF,TGCGCCAGCAGCCAAGGTCGGGGACAGGGGTTCTTC
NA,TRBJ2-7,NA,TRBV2,CASKLLSRYEQYF,TGTGCCAGCAAACTTCTATCCCGCTACGAGCAGTACTTC
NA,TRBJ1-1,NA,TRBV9,CASSPEAFF,TGTGCCAGCAGCCCAGAAGCTTTCTTT
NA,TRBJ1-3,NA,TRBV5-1,CASSLGLYSGNTIYF,TGCGCCAGCAGCTTGGGGCTCTACTCTGGAAACACCATATATTTT
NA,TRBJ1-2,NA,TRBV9,CASSGSPTEDYGYTF,TGTGCCAGCAGCGGGAGCCCGACGGAGGACTATGGCTACACCTTC
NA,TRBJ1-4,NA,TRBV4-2,CASSRESAAKNEKLFF,TGTGCCAGCAGCCGCGAGTCGGCAGCGAAGAATGAAAAACTGTTTTTT
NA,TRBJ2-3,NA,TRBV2,CASTLEYTDTQYF,TGTGCCAGCACCTTAGAGTACACAGATACGCAGTATTTT
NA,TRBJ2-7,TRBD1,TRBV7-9,CASSQGQAYYEQYF,TGTGCCAGCAGCCAGGGACAGGCGTACTACGAGCAGTACTTC
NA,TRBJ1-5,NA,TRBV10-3,CATGGGLVQPQHF,TGTGCCACCGGGGGCGGTCTGGTTCAGCCCCAGCATTTT
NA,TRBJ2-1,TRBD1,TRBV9,CASSVEGAVGNEQFF,TGTGCCAGCAGCGTAGAGGGGGCTGTGGGCAATGAGCAGTTCTTC
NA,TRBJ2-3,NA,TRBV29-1,CSVARGSSTDTQYF,TGCAGCGTCGCCAGAGGCTCCAGCACAGATACGCAGTATTTT
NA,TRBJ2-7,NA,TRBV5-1,CASSLVAGERYEQYF,TGCGCCAGCAGCCTCGTCGCAGGGGAAAGGTACGAGCAGTACTTC
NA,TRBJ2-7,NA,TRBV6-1,CASSELLYEQYF,TGTGCCAGCAGTGAATTACTCTACGAGCAGTACTTC
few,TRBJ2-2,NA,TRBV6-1,CASSAASLNTGELFF,TGTGCCAGCAGTGCCGCTAGTTTGAACACCGGGGAGCTGTTTTTT
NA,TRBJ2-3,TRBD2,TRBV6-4,CASSDSISGGADTQYF,TGTGCCAGCAGTGACTCGATTAGCGGGGGGGCAGATACGCAGTATTTT